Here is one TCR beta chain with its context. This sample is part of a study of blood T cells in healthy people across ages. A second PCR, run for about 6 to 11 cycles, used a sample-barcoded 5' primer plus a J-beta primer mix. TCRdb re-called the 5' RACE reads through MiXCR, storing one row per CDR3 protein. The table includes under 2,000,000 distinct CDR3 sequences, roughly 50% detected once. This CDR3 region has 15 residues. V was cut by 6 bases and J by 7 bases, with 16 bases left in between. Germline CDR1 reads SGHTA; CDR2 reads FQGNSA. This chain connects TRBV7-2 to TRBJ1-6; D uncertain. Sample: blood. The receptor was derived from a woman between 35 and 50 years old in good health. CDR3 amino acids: CASRLTGYQNSPLHF. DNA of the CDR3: TGTGCCAGCAGGTTAACGGGGTATCAGAATTCACCCCTCCACTTT. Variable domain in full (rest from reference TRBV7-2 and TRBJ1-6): GAGVSQSPSNKVTEKGKDVELRCDPISGHTALYWYRQSLGQGLEFLIYFQGNSAPDKSGLPSDRFSAERTGGSVSTLTIQRTQQEDSAVYLCASRLTGYQNSPLHFGNGTRLTVT.